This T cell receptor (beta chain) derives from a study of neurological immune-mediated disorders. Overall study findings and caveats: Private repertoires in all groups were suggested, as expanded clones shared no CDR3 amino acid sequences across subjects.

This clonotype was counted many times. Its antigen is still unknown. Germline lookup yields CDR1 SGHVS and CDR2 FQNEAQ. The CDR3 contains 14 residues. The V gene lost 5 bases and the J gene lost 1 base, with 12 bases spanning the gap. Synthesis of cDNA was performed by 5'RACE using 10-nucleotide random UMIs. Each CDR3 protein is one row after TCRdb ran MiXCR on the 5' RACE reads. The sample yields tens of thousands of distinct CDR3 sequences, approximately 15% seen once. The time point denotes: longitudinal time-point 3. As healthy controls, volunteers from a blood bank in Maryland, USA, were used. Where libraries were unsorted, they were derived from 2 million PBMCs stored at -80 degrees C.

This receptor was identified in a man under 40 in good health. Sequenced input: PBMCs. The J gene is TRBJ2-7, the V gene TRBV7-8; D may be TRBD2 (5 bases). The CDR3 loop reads CASSPERRSYEQYF. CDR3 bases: TGTGCCAGCAGCCCCGAGCGGAGGTCCTACGAGCAGTACTTC.